These 28 T cell receptor beta chains share one sample of origin, sequenced in a study of T cell responses to AZD1222 COVID-19 vaccine. Sequenced by immunoSEQ multiplex PCR; TCRdb stores in-frame clones only, minus some. The table includes about 190,000 clones, about 92% detected once. The sequencing used peripheral blood, collected on day 0 of AZD1222 vaccination. The receptors originated from an adult in good health.

J is TRBJ2-7 and V is TRBV5-4; no firm D call. This CDR3 spans 14 amino acids. The germline CDR1 and CDR2 sequences are SGHNT and YYREEE (reference sequence). V was trimmed by 1 base and J by 3 bases, leaving 11 bases between them. The CDR3 region is CASSLSSPGYEQYF. The CDR3 DNA reads TGTGCCAGCAGCTTGAGTAGTCCAGGCTACGAGCAGTACTTC.

This clone was seen just once. The rearrangement links TRBV10-2 to TRBJ1-6, with D uncertain. Trimming removed 2 bases at V and 0 bases at J, with 11 bases between. The V gene's germline CDR1 is WSHSY and CDR2 SAAADI. The CDR3 covers 17 residues. The CDR3 protein is CASSEGSGSSYNSPLHF. The CDR3 nucleotides are TGCGCCAGCAGTGAGGGGAGCGGGAGCTCCTATAATTCACCCCTCCACTTT.

This chain links TRBV9 with TRBJ1-1; no definite D call. Germline CDR1 and CDR2: SGDLS and YYNGEE. CDR3 length equals 14 residues. V was cut by 4 bases and J by 2 bases, with 12 bases left in between. This CDR3 is CASSPRRANTEAFF. The CDR3 DNA reads TGTGCCAGCAGCCCGAGGAGGGCAAACACTGAAGCTTTCTTT.

This chain connects TRBV29-1 to TRBJ1-2, with D possibly matching TRBD1 (5 bases). Germline CDR1 and CDR2: SQVTM and ANQGSEA. This CDR3 has 13 residues. The germline V and J ends were trimmed by 0 bases and 13 bases, with 18 bases remaining between them. Written as DNA, the CDR3 is TGCAGCGTTGAAGATCCCCGCGGGACGGAGGGCACCTTC. This sequence encodes CSVEDPRGTEGTF.

In DNA, the CDR3 is TGTGCCAGCAGCTTAGCGAGCCCGGGACGTATGAATGAAAAACTGTTTTTT. This encodes CASSLASPGRMNEKLFF. The chain uses TRBV7-8 and TRBJ1-4, with D perhaps matching TRBD1 (5 bases). This CDR3 contains 17 residues. Looked up from germline, CDR1 is SGHVS and CDR2 is FQNEAQ. Between the trimmed V and J ends, which lost 0 bases and 5 bases, there was a span of 16 bases.

The chain has TRBV28 and TRBJ2-1; no definite D call. Germline CDR1 MDHEN, CDR2 SYDVKM. The CDR3 extends over 15 amino acids. With 8 bases removed from V and 0 bases from J, the gap between germline ends came to 14 bases. CDR3 DNA sequence: TGTGCCAGCTTACCCCCTATCAGCTCCTACAATGAGCAGTTCTTC. As protein: CASLPPISSYNEQFF.

The CDR3 bases are TGTGCTAGTGGTCCCGGGACAGAAAATGAAAAACTGTTTTTT. Translated, it gives CASGPGTENEKLFF. This sequence joins TRBV12-5 and TRBJ1-4, with 7 positions matching TRBD1. The germline gives CDR1 LGHNT, CDR2 FRNRAP. CDR3 length: 14 residues. Germline trimming cut 5 bases from V and 5 bases from J; bases unmatched to any gene: 5.

On this clone: A junction end diverges from the germline sequence, so it may reflect a read error. V is TRBV28 and J is TRBJ2-7; 7 bases are shared with TRBD2. Germline lookup yields CDR1 MDHEN and CDR2 SYDVKM. This CDR3 is 12 amino acids long. This CDR3 reads CASSLGKLAVGF. Here the CDR3 DNA reads TGTGCCAGCAGTCTGGGGAAGCTAGCGGTCGGCTTC.

This clone has just one count. This chain connects TRBV27 to TRBJ2-3; no reliable D call. CDR1 is MNHEY, CDR2 SMNVEV, per germline (reference sequence). V dropped 5 bases and J dropped 0 bases, with 15 bases sitting between them. The CDR3 length is 16 residues. The chain's CDR3 is CASSPPRMGSTDTQYF. In nucleotides, the CDR3 is TGTGCCAGCAGTCCCCCAAGGATGGGGAGCACAGATACGCAGTATTTT.

The chain uses TRBV7-9 and TRBJ1-1; tentatively, D is TRBD1 (5 bases). V lost 5 bases, J lost 1 base, and 11 bases lay in between. CDR3 length equals 14 residues. Germline V gene lookup returns CDR1 SEHNR and CDR2 FQNEAQ (reference sequence). In DNA form, the CDR3 reads TGTGCCAGCAGCCCGGGACTACAGAACACTGAAGCTTTCTTT. This codes for CASSPGLQNTEAFF.

The chain has TRBV18 and TRBJ1-1, with D unclear. Germline lookup yields CDR1 KGHSH and CDR2 LQKENI. The CDR3 spans 13 residues. Trimming stripped 3 bases from V and 7 bases from J, with 12 bases between. CDR3 sequence: CASSPRAVSEAFF. The CDR3 nucleotides are TGTGCCAGCTCACCCCGAGCGGTCAGTGAAGCTTTCTTT.

The chain carries TRBV6-1 and TRBJ2-7; unclear D gene. The CDR3 consists of 12 residues. Trimming took off 3 bases at V and 6 bases at J, with 9 bases between the two ends. Germline V gene sequence: CDR1 MNHNS, CDR2 SASEGT. The CDR3 DNA reads as TGTGCCAGCAGTGACGTGGGTCGCGAGCAGTACTTC. Its protein product is CASSDVGREQYF.

For this clone: At one boundary the junction diverges from the germline segment, which might be a read error. This chain uses TRBV5-6 with TRBJ1-2, with a tentative D call TRBD1 (5 bases). CDR1 is SGHDT and CDR2 is YYEEEE in the germline V gene. The CDR3 is 13 residues long. The CDR3 nucleotides read TGTGCCAGCAGCCCCCAGGGTCTCTATGGTTACACCTTC. This translates into CASSPQGLYGYTF.

The chain combines TRBV4-3 with TRBJ1-2; 9 bases are a match to TRBD1. The CDR3 is 16 residues long. Germline V lookup: CDR1 LGHNA, CDR2 YSLEER. The ends lost 4 bases at V and 7 bases at J; junction bases unmatched: 13. The CDR3 spells CASSLTPTGGSGGYTF. The CDR3 DNA is TGCGCCAGCAGCCTCACTCCGACAGGGGGATCGGGTGGCTACACCTTC.

This chain links TRBV5-1 with TRBJ2-7; D remains unclear. CDR1 is SGHRS and CDR2 is YFSETQ in the germline V gene. V lost 0 bases and J 0 bases, leaving 7 bases between the germline ends. The CDR3 contains 14 residues. Here the CDR3 DNA reads TGCGCCAGCAGCTTGGAATGGGGCTCCTACGAGCAGTACTTC. This codes for CASSLEWGSYEQYF. The whole variable domain, remainder taken from reference TRBV5-1 and TRBJ2-7, is KAGVTQTPRYLIKTRGQQVTLSCSPISGHRSVSWYQQTPGQGLQFLFEYFSETQRNKGNFPGRFSGRQFSNSRSEMNVSTLELGDSALYLCASSLEWGSYEQYFGPGTRLTVT.

This clone was counted once. J is TRBJ1-1 and V is TRBV6-2 or TRBV6-3; D call uncertain. The germline V and J ends were trimmed by 4 bases and 1 base, with 7 bases remaining between them. The CDR3 is made up of 13 amino acids. Germline-derived CDR1 and CDR2 are MNHEY and SVGEGT. CDR3 DNA sequence: TGTGCCAGCAGTTTAAATAGGAACACTGAAGCTTTCTTT. Protein: CASSLNRNTEAFF.

The chain is built from TRBV12-5 and TRBJ2-5, with D tentatively TRBD1 (6 bases). CDR1 is LGHNT, CDR2 FRNRAP, per germline. The CDR3 loop spans 14 amino acids. Between the trimmed V and J ends, which lost 5 bases and 5 bases, there was a span of 15 bases. CDR3 DNA: TGTGCTAGTGGTCCGCCAACAGGGATCGAGACCCAGTACTTC. The encoded protein is CASGPPTGIETQYF. Combining the CDR3 with reference TRBV12-5 and TRBJ2-5 gives the whole variable domain DARVTQTPRHKVTEMGQEVTMRCQPILGHNTVFWYRQTMMQGLELLAYFRNRAPLDDSGMPKDRFSAEMPDATLATLKIQPSEPRDSAVYFCASGPPTGIETQYFGPGTRLLVL.

The V call is TRBV7-2, the J call TRBJ2-2; the D gene is possibly TRBD2 (7 bases). V lost 3 bases to trimming and J lost 7 bases, with 12 bases between them. The CDR3 length is 14 residues. Per germline, CDR1 SGHTA and CDR2 FQGNSA. CDR3 DNA sequence: TGTGCCAGCAGCTTGGGGGGGCTTAGCGGGGAGCTGTTTTTT. The encoded protein is CASSLGGLSGELFF.

CDR3 protein: CASSLFVGVQETQYF. CDR3 in DNA: TGTGCCAGCAGCCTATTCGTTGGGGTTCAAGAGACCCAGTACTTC. This chain connects TRBV4-2 to TRBJ2-5; D gene uncertain. CDR1 and CDR2 (germline): LGHNA, YNFKEQ. This CDR3 contains 15 residues. V gave up 4 bases and J gave up 2 bases, with 14 bases separating them.

The V gene is TRBV6-1, the J gene TRBJ1-2, with D uncertain. CDR1 and CDR2 (germline): MNHNS, SASEGT. This CDR3 comprises 15 residues. V lost 3 bases and J 6 bases, leaving 17 bases between the germline ends. In DNA, the CDR3 is TGTGCCAGCAGTGAGGTTGGGGTAGGGCTTGATGGCTACACCTTC. This translates into CASSEVGVGLDGYTF.

This sequence joins TRBV9 and TRBJ2-2; D gene unclear. There are 13 residues in the CDR3. V was clipped by 0 bases and J by 6 bases, with 6 bases between them. CDR1 is SGDLS and CDR2 is YYNGEE in the germline V gene. CDR3 residues: CASSVGSSGELFF. DNA for the CDR3: TGTGCCAGCAGCGTAGGCTCTTCCGGGGAGCTGTTTTTT.

CDR3 sequence reads: CASSLGPRTPSYEQYF. DNA for the CDR3: TGTGCCAGCAGCCTAGGACCCCGAACCCCCTCCTACGAGCAGTACTTC. This chain joins TRBV5-4 and TRBJ2-7; no reliable D call. Germline values: CDR1 SGHNT, CDR2 YYREEE (reference sequence). Trimming pared 4 bases from V and 0 bases from J, leaving 17 bases between. The CDR3 covers 16 residues. Filled out from reference TRBV5-4 and TRBJ2-7, the complete variable domain reads ETGVTQSPTHLIKTRGQQVTLRCSSQSGHNTVSWYQQALGQGPQFIFQYYREEENGRGNFPPRFSGLQFPNYSSELNVNALELDDSALYLCASSLGPRTPSYEQYFGPGTRLTVT.

V gene TRBV14 combines with J gene TRBJ1-4, with unresolved D. Germline V gene lookup returns CDR1 SGHDN and CDR2 FVKESK. The CDR3 totals 12 residues. Deletions cut 4 bases from V and 8 bases from J, with 8 bases between. The CDR3, as DNA: TGTGCCAGCAGCCGACCGGGAGAAAAACTGTTTTTT. Translating gives CASSRPGEKLFF.

Only one count was recorded for this clone. The V call is TRBV10-3, the J call TRBJ1-1; D may be TRBD1 (6 bases). Germline CDR1 and CDR2: ENHRY and SYGVKD. V shed 7 bases and J shed 6 bases, with 15 bases lying between them. The CDR3 sequence is 13 residues long. The CDR3 region is CAITGTGSAEAFF. CDR3 sequence (DNA): TGTGCCATCACCGGTACAGGGAGCGCTGAAGCTTTCTTT.

This chain joins TRBV7-8 and TRBJ1-1, with D perhaps TRBD1 (6 bases). Germline V CDR1 and CDR2: SGHVS, FQNEAQ. The CDR3 runs to 17 residues. The V end lost 1 base, the J end lost 4 bases, and 19 bases lay between the germline ends. CDR3 protein: CASSLVLGASLGTEAFF. The CDR3 nucleotides read TGTGCCAGCAGCTTAGTATTGGGGGCGAGTTTAGGCACTGAAGCTTTCTTT.

This rearrangement joins TRBV5-4 to TRBJ1-3; no clear D gene. Germline V gives CDR1 SGHNT, CDR2 YYREEE (reference sequence). V was cut by 4 bases and J by 0 bases, with 5 bases left in between. The CDR3 has 13 residues. The CDR3: CASSPASGNTIYF. In DNA, the CDR3 is TGTGCCAGCAGCCCAGCCTCTGGAAACACCATATATTTT.

This clone was seen a handful of times. The chain combines TRBV13 with TRBJ1-6, with 8 bases identical to TRBD1. The J segment lost 10 bases and the V segment lost 0 bases, leaving 5 bases of the junction unmatched. Germline V lookup: CDR1 PRHDT, CDR2 FYEKMQ (reference sequence). The CDR3 is made up of 15 amino acids. CDR3 DNA sequence: TGTGCCAGCAGCTTAGGGACAGGGGATAGCTCACCCCTCCACTTT. Its protein is CASSLGTGDSSPLHF. Full variable domain (outside the CDR3, taken from reference TRBV13 and TRBJ1-6): AAGVIQSPRHLIKEKRETATLKCYPIPRHDTVYWYQQGPGQDPQFLISFYEKMQSDKGSIPDRFSAQQFSDYHSELNMSSLELGDSALYFCASSLGTGDSSPLHFGNGTRLTVT.

V usage is TRBV6-1 and J usage is TRBJ1-5; TRBD1 matches 7 bases. The CDR3 is made up of 15 amino acids. The V segment lost 3 bases and the J segment 3 bases; nucleotides outside the gene matches: 5. CDR1 is MNHNS and CDR2 is SASEGT in the germline V gene. In DNA, the CDR3 is TGTGCCAGCAGTGAGCACAGGGGTATCAATCAGCCCCAGCATTTT. Translating gives CASSEHRGINQPQHF.